This passage covers 21 T cell receptor beta chains from one sample sequenced in a study of shared clonotypes between healthy human individuals. The data were produced by immunoSEQ multiplex PCR, yet TCRdb's version contains in-frame clones alone and is incomplete. The repertoire has 85,000 to 100,000 clones, around two thirds of them found once; the top ten carry over 35%. Sample: memory CD8+ T cells sorted from blood. Subset given: CD45RO+ cells pooled with CCR7-negative TemRA cells. The receptors stem from a young man in good health.

This chain joins TRBV14 and TRBJ1-1, with unresolved D. The V gene lost 7 bases and the J gene lost 5 bases, with 23 bases spanning the gap. The CDR3 sequence is 16 residues long. Germline V gene sequence: CDR1 SGHDN, CDR2 FVKESK. The DNA of the CDR3 is TGTGCCAGCACCCCAACCGGTCAGCCGCTCTGGACTGAAGCTTTCTTT. The encoded protein is CASTPTGQPLWTEAFF.

J is TRBJ2-3 and V is TRBV5-6; 7 bases match TRBD1. CDR3 size: 16 residues. The germline CDR1 and CDR2 sequences are SGHDT and YYEEEE. J lost 0 bases, V lost 3 bases, and 7 bases had no gene match. The CDR3 nucleotides read TGTGCCAGCAGCTCGGGGACAGACACTAGCACAGATACGCAGTATTTT. Protein sequence: CASSSGTDTSTDTQYF.

This clone has a handful of counts. The gene calls are TRBV7-9 and TRBJ1-1; D might be TRBD1 (6 bases). The CDR3 is 14 residues long. Trimming took off 1 base at V and 6 bases at J, with 12 bases between the two ends. CDR1 is SEHNR and CDR2 is FQNEAQ in the germline V gene (reference sequence). CDR3 DNA sequence: TGTGCCAGCAGCTTAGAGGGGGGAGCGGCTGAAGCTTTCTTT. The encoded protein is CASSLEGGAAEAFF.

This rearrangement joins TRBV29-1 to TRBJ2-7; no firm D call. This CDR3 is built from 13 residues. Germline V CDR1 and CDR2: SQVTM, ANQGSEA. With 5 bases removed from V and 3 bases from J, the gap between germline ends came to 14 bases. The CDR3 region is CSVRPLVGYEQYF. The CDR3 DNA reads TGCAGCGTTCGACCCCTCGTAGGCTACGAGCAGTACTTC.

The J gene is TRBJ2-5, the V gene TRBV11-2; 8 bases are shared with TRBD2. Trimming took 4 bases from V and 3 from J; bases not matched to a gene: 13. CDR1 SGHAT and CDR2 FQNNGV come from the germline V gene. The CDR3 has 17 amino acids. The CDR3 sequence: CASSSFRAGGMKETQYF. CDR3 coding DNA: TGTGCCAGCAGCTCGTTTAGGGCGGGAGGAATGAAAGAGACCCAGTACTTC.

The CDR3 loop reads CASVSGRDEQFF. CDR3 DNA sequence: TGTGCCAGCGTGAGCGGGAGGGATGAGCAGTTCTTC. The genes are TRBV2 and TRBJ2-1; 10 nucleotides agree with TRBD2. CDR1 is SNHLY and CDR2 is FYNNEI in the germline V gene. With 8 bases clipped from V and 8 bases from J, the junction kept 3 bases outside the gene matches. This CDR3 has 12 residues.

This clone was seen only a few times. The CDR3 protein is CASSRTTGGGYGYTF. The CDR3 nucleotides are TGCGCCAGCAGCCGAACGACAGGGGGAGGCTATGGCTACACCTTC. The chain carries TRBV4-1 and TRBJ1-2, with 9 nucleotides matching TRBD1. J was trimmed by 4 bases and V by 4 bases; bases with no gene match: 7. Germline V gene data show CDR1 as MGHRA and CDR2 as YSYEKL. The CDR3 runs to 15 residues.

The rearrangement uses TRBV7-8 and TRBJ2-5; D is unresolved. CDR3 length equals 15 residues. Looked up from germline, CDR1 is SGHVS and CDR2 is FQNEAQ. V lost 5 bases and J lost 1, with 14 bases in between. CDR3 coding DNA: TGTGCCAGCAGCCTCCTCTTAGTCGTCCAAGAGACCCAGTACTTC. Encoded protein: CASSLLLVVQETQYF.

This clone was detected once. J is TRBJ2-1 and V is TRBV18; TRBD2 matches 7 bases. Trimming removed 2 bases from V and 2 bases from J; junction bases left unmatched: 3. Germline loops: CDR1 KGHSH, CDR2 LQKENI. This CDR3 contains 15 residues. CDR3 sequence reads: CASSPYTSAYNEQFF. The CDR3 DNA sequence: TGTGCCAGCTCACCATACACTAGCGCCTACAATGAGCAGTTCTTC.

The CDR3 coding sequence is TGCGCCAGCAGTGAGTACACAGGGGGCCTCACAGATACGCAGTATTTT. It codes for CASSEYTGGLTDTQYF. V gene TRBV10-2 combines with J gene TRBJ2-3; TRBD1 agrees at 9 bases. J gave up 2 bases and V 1 base, and 4 bases lay outside the gene matches. The CDR3 consists of 16 residues. Germline loops: CDR1 WSHSY, CDR2 SAAADI.

The rearrangement joins TRBV28 to TRBJ1-1, with D tentatively TRBD1 (5 bases). This CDR3 is 16 amino acids long. The germline V gene encodes CDR1 MDHEN and CDR2 SYDVKM. With 1 base removed from V and 0 bases from J, the gap between germline ends came to 12 bases. The CDR3 DNA sequence: TGTGCCAGCAGTTTATATACAGGCGGGATGAACACTGAAGCTTTCTTT. Translation gives CASSLYTGGMNTEAFF.

The CDR3 region is CASSAGVAGNEQFF. CDR3 coding DNA: TGTGCCAGCAGCGCCGGGGTAGCGGGCAATGAGCAGTTCTTC. The chain uses TRBV7-7 and TRBJ2-1, with 7 bases identical to TRBD2. V lost 5 bases, J lost 6 bases, and 7 bases stayed unmatched. The CDR3 runs to 14 residues. Germline V gene data show CDR1 as SSHAT and CDR2 as FNYEAQ (reference sequence).

V usage is TRBV5-5 and J usage is TRBJ2-5; possible D gene TRBD2, 6 bases. Trimming left V 4 bases short and J 5 bases short, with 15 bases between. The CDR3 has 14 residues. The germline V gene encodes CDR1 SGHKS and CDR2 YYEKEE (reference sequence). The CDR3 DNA follows: TGTGCCAGCAGCCCGGCCGATGGGAGGGAGACCCAGTACTTC. It translates to CASSPADGRETQYF.

The chain joins TRBV2 to TRBJ2-1; 7 bases are a match to TRBD2. Trimming at V came to 4 bases and at J to 4 bases, leaving 4 bases not matched to a gene. Germline CDR1 SNHLY, CDR2 FYNNEI. The CDR3 is 14 amino acids. CDR3 DNA: TGTGCCAGCAGTGCTAGCGGAAGGTACAATGAGCAGTTCTTC. Translating it yields CASSASGRYNEQFF. Looking up the rest from reference TRBV2 and TRBJ2-1 gives the full variable domain: EPEVTQTPSHQVTQMGQEVILRCVPISNHLYFYWYRQILGQKVEFLVSFYNNEISEKSEIFDDQFSVERPDGSNFTLKIRSTKLEDSAMYFCASSASGRYNEQFFGPGTRLTVL.

V and J are TRBV5-1 and TRBJ2-5; 8 nucleotides match TRBD2. Germline values: CDR1 SGHRS, CDR2 YFSETQ. J lost 3 bases, V lost 2 bases, and 3 bases had no gene match. The CDR3 consists of 14 residues. CDR3 in DNA: TGCGCCAGCAGCTTTATTAGCGGGGAAGAGACCCAGTACTTC. This encodes CASSFISGEETQYF.

This chain joins TRBV5-6 and TRBJ2-4, with a weak D call TRBD1 (6 bases). This CDR3 has 16 amino acids. Looked up from germline, CDR1 is SGHDT and CDR2 is YYEEEE. With 4 bases removed from V and 1 base from J, the gap between germline ends came to 15 bases. The CDR3 coding sequence is TGTGCCAGCAGCCCGGAAATCACAGGGGCCAAAAACATTCAGTACTTC. Translated, it gives CASSPEITGAKNIQYF.

CDR3 protein: CASSFNGAGNTIYF. CDR3 nucleotide sequence: TGTGCCAGCAGTTTTAACGGCGCTGGAAACACCATATATTTT. This chain connects TRBV27 to TRBJ1-3; D remains ambiguous. The length of the CDR3 is 14 residues. Germline-derived CDR1 and CDR2 are MNHEY and SMNVEV (reference sequence). Trimming cost V 3 bases and J 2 bases, with 8 bases left between them.

Comments on this clone: It may be a read error: a sequence one base away is much more abundant. V is TRBV27 and J is TRBJ1-1, with no clear D. The CDR3 totals 11 residues. Germline V lookup: CDR1 MNHEY, CDR2 SMNVEV (reference sequence). V was shortened by 6 bases and J by 2 bases, with 4 bases between the two germline ends. The CDR3 protein is CASRRNTEAFF. CDR3 coding DNA: TGTGCCAGCAGAAGAAACACTGAAGCTTTCTTT.

The chain has TRBV9 and TRBJ1-1; no clear D. This CDR3 region has 21 residues. V was shortened by 0 bases and J by 0 bases, with 27 bases between the two germline ends. Germline CDR1 reads SGDLS; CDR2 reads YYNGEE. CDR3 region: CASSVAGPFLGGIIMNTEAFF. CDR3 coding DNA: TGTGCCAGCAGCGTAGCGGGCCCCTTTCTCGGAGGCATAATAATGAACACTGAAGCTTTCTTT.

The rearrangement joins TRBV10-2 to TRBJ1-1; 8 nucleotides line up with TRBD1. In germline, CDR1 is WSHSY, CDR2 SAAADI. V trimming: 7 bases; J trimming: 1 base; junction bases outside the gene matches: 14. The CDR3 has 17 residues. The CDR3: CASILDRGTGRNTEAFF. Written as DNA, the CDR3 is TGCGCCAGCATTCTCGACAGGGGAACGGGTAGGAACACTGAAGCTTTCTTT.

The rearrangement joins TRBV6-5 to TRBJ2-7; 10 bases align to TRBD2. This CDR3 has 14 residues. From germline, CDR1 is MNHEY and CDR2 SVGAGI. The J segment lost 2 bases and the V segment lost 2 bases, leaving 0 bases of the junction unmatched. The CDR3 DNA is TGTGCCAGCAGTTACGGGACTAGCGCCTACGAGCAGTACTTC. Its translation: CASSYGTSAYEQYF.